The present T cell receptor beta chain was sequenced within a study of spatial heterogeneity in lung cancer. Overall study results and limits: For expanded intratumoral alpha and beta TCRs, counts tracked tumor mutation counts.

By share, this clonotype ranks as medium-sized. As yet, its antigen is unknown. This beta chain slipped into a library made for alpha chains as a stray read, so its size is not meaningful. The V segment lost 6 bases and the J segment 6 bases; nucleotides outside the gene matches: 7. CDR3 length: 14 residues. Germline CDR1 is MGHDK and CDR2 is SYGVNS. Time point defined: sample taken at primary tumor resection. The cohort: 70 to 75 early-stage, untreated non-small cell lung cancer patients. From the 5' RACE reads, TCRdb called clonotypes with MiXCR, one entry per CDR3 protein. Counted here are a few thousand distinct CDR3 sequences, about 49% occurring once; the ten biggest clones make up about 60%.

The chain joins TRBV25-1 to TRBJ2-7; 11 bases match TRBD2. The sequence was collected from a male donor with early-stage non-small cell lung cancer. Sequenced material: lung tumor tissue, taken at surgery. CDR3 sequence (DNA): TGTGCCAGCAGAGGTCGCACTAGCGGGAGCGAGCAGTACTTC. Translation: CASRGRTSGSEQYF.